This T cell receptor beta chain was captured by sequencing in a study of Ad26.COV2.S vaccination and SARS-CoV-2 variants (dated by TCRdb to 2020 to 2022). Regarding the research as a whole: Vaccine-arm donors came from COV1001, a multicentre, randomized, double-blind, placebo-controlled phase I-IIa trial of Ad26.COV2.S in healthy adults. Ad26.COV2.S was administered intramuscularly at 5 x 10^10 or 1 x 10^11 viral particles, either as a single shot or as two shots given 56 days apart. The specificity and breadth of SARS-CoV-2-reactive T cell receptors after Ad26.COV2.S vaccination were assessed by TCRbeta repertoire sequencing. A total of around 32 samples were included in the TCR-sequenced set, comprising around 19 Ad26.COV2.S vaccine recipients, 5 placebo recipients and 8 SARS-CoV-2 convalescent individuals. Trial participants were randomized into five groups of five: low-dose or high-dose Ad26.COV2.S given once or twice, or placebo on both occasions. Blinding of investigators to trial group allocation was maintained during experiments and outcome assessment.

In the paper's terms, the treatment or condition label means: roughly 18 received Ad26.COV2.S at low or high dose, single or two shots; roughly five received placebo; per-sample allocation not given. For vaccine and placebo recipients, repertoires were sequenced using samples collected on day 63 after the first injection. In Cohort 1b, 25 or so adults aged 18-55 years were enrolled at a single site in Boston, USA, between 29 July and 7 August 2020. Ad26.COV2.S consisted of a replication-incompetent adenovirus type 26 vector by which a prefusion-stabilized SARS-CoV-2 spike protein from the original Wuhan strain was expressed. Overall results and qualifications from the work: Ad26.COV2.S recipients had higher spike-specific TCR breadth than placebo recipients (P = 0.0014). The study lacked the statistical power to compare responses across vaccine doses or regimens. After vaccination, spike-specific CD8+ and CD4+ T cell responses were reported to show substantial breadth. It was noted by the authors that total T cell responses may have been underestimated by the TCR breadth and depth analyses. Non-spike TCR breadth was comparable between vaccine and placebo recipients, consistent with the vaccine containing only spike.

Of note for this clone: Its antigen has not been determined. Within one base of it there is no much larger clone, and no base qualities were kept.

TCRbeta CDR3 regions were sequenced with the immunoSEQ Assay. After extraction, genomic DNA underwent amplification by bias-controlled multiplex PCR, followed by high-throughput sequencing. In the authors' own workflow: Collapsing and filtering of sequences were performed to quantify the absolute abundance of each unique TCRbeta CDR3 region. T cell fraction was estimated by normalization of TCRbeta template counts to usable DNA, with usable DNA being measured through amplification of reference genes present in all nucleated cells. Repertoire TCRs were annotated as SARS-CoV-2-specific by exact matching of V gene, CDR3 amino acid sequence and J gene to a known reactive TCR set. The reference SARS-CoV-2 TCR set was obtained from MIRA and was filtered for enrichment in COVID-19-positive ImmuneCODE repertoires, whereby public or cross-reactive TCRs were removed. Drawing on the MIRA antigens, annotated TCRs were analysed further at the level of specific ORF or position within ORF. Depth was the summed frequency of annotated unique rearrangements, while breadth was defined as annotated unique rearrangements over total unique productive rearrangements. Two-sided Wilcoxon rank-sum tests were applied when comparing TCR breadth between groups. As stored in TCRdb, this immuneACCESS dataset retains in-frame rearrangements with V and J assigned. A fraction of the clones does not appear; measured against another copy, unresolved V genes explain less than half of the discrepancy, and the remainder lacks a known reason. The V and J calls and clone size were taken over from that table, and D and trimming were inferred from the DNA. The sample records some 340,000 clones, around 83% of which are singletons. The ten top clones hold roughly 1.9% of the sample.

Sequences SGHDN (CDR1) and FVKESK (CDR2) are obtained from the germline V gene. The CDR3 covers 18 residues, taking in both the cysteine and the phenylalanine. Only the CDR3 part of the read is kept: 54 bases, read in frame from the first base. V is shortened by 3 bases, J by 0 bases, and the region joining them spans 20 bases. The sequence joins TRBV14 to TRBJ1-1, with a tentative D gene TRBD1 over 5 matching bases. This material consisted of peripheral blood, taken in a trial of Ad26.COV2.S vaccine versus placebo. This receptor was identified in a person between 18 and 65 years old who received the Ad26.COV2.S COVID-19 vaccine or a placebo. The DNA reads TGTGCCAGCAGCCAGTACCGCGGGGACCCCCGGATGAACACTGAAGCTTTCTTT. The translation is CASSQYRGDPRMNTEAFF. Joined to the reference TRBV14 and TRBJ1-1 proteins, this CDR3 gives the full variable domain: EAGVTQFPSHSVIEKGQTVTLRCDPISGHDNLYWYRRVMGKEIKFLLHFVKESKQDESGMPNNRFLAERTGGTYSTLKVQPAELEDSGVYFCASSQYRGDPRMNTEAFFGQGTRLTVV.